This is a list of T cell receptor beta chains from one sample in a study of cytomegalovirus exposure and HLA in healthy donors. Assay used: immunoSEQ multiplex PCR; TCRdb lists only in-frame clones, some missing. Of under 100,000 clones in the sample, more than 60% were seen once. The material sequenced was PBMCs. Receptors originate from a man younger than 35 in good health and CMV-seropositive. Each CDR3 is given with its conserved first and last residue. A D gene is named only where the DNA matches it firmly. Clone size is not always given. Where it is, it says once, few, many or a class for expanded clones.

d_gene,j_gene,abundance,v_gene,CDR3nt,CDR3aa
TRBD2,TRBJ2-7,-,TRBV7-6,TGTGCCAGCAGCTCGACTAGCGGCTACGAGCAGTACTTC,CASSSTSGYEQYF
TRBD2,TRBJ2-1,-,TRBV4-1,TGCGCCAGCAGCCAAGACCCTAGCGGGAGTTCGGATGAGCAGTTCTTC,CASSQDPSGSSDEQFF
TRBD1,TRBJ1-2,-,TRBV5-6,TGTGCCAGCAGCCGACAGGGCTATGGCTACACCTTC,CASSRQGYGYTF
-,TRBJ2-2,-,TRBV27,TGTGCCAGCAGTCCCTCGAACACCGGGGAGCTGTTTTTT,CASSPSNTGELFF
-,TRBJ2-5,-,TRBV5-1,TGCGCCAGCAGCTCTCAAGAGACCCAGTACTTC,CASSSQETQYF
-,TRBJ2-5,-,TRBV9,TGTGCCAGCAGCGTAGGAGCACTAGCCTTAGAGACCCAGTACTTC,CASSVGALALETQYF
TRBD1,TRBJ1-4,-,TRBV28,TGTGCCAGCAGTTACAGGGGGGTAGAAAAACTGTTTTTT,CASSYRGVEKLFF
TRBD1,TRBJ2-1,few,TRBV5-1,TGCGCCAGCAGCTTGGACAGGGGAGAGCAGTTCTTC,CASSLDRGEQFF
-,TRBJ2-7,-,TRBV5-6,TGTGCCAGCAGCTCATACCCGGGTAGGGAGCAGTACTTC,CASSSYPGREQYF
TRBD1,TRBJ2-7,few,TRBV28,TGTGCCAGCAGTCGGGACAGGAGTTACGAGCAGTACTTC,CASSRDRSYEQYF
-,TRBJ1-5,-,TRBV28,TGTGCCAGTCGCAGGGGTCCTAATCAGCCCCAGCATTTT,CASRRGPNQPQHF
-,TRBJ1-2,-,TRBV28,TGTGCCAGCAGTTTAAAAGGGAGCGGCTACACCTTC,CASSLKGSGYTF
-,TRBJ1-1,few,TRBV19,TGTGCCAGTAGTGATCCCGGCACTGAAGCTTTCTTT,CASSDPGTEAFF
-,TRBJ1-5,-,TRBV6-6,TGTGCCAGCAGTTACGGCATAGGGGCGAGACAGCCCCAGCATTTT,CASSYGIGARQPQHF
TRBD1,TRBJ1-5,-,TRBV6-5,TGTGCCAGCAGTTTGGGCCAGGGGGTTAAACAGCCCCAGCATTTT,CASSLGQGVKQPQHF
-,TRBJ2-5,few,TRBV6-5,TGTGCCAGCACAAAGGACAGCCACCAAGAGACCCAGTACTTC,CASTKDSHQETQYF
-,TRBJ2-5,-,TRBV13,TGTGCCAGCAGCCCTTCAATCGGGGGCCAAGAGACCCAGTACTTC,CASSPSIGGQETQYF
-,TRBJ2-6,-,TRBV4-1,TGCGCCAGCAGCCACCCGACAGCCAGGCTCCTTTCTGGGGCCAACGTCCTGACTTTC,CASSHPTARLLSGANVLTF
TRBD2,TRBJ2-3,-,TRBV7-2,TGTGCCAGCAGCTTAGCCGGGACTAGCGGAACCTCCACAGATACGCAGTATTTT,CASSLAGTSGTSTDTQYF
-,TRBJ2-2,-,TRBV9,TGTGCCAGCAGCTCCCAGGTGGGAGTCACCGGGGAGCTGTTTTTT,CASSSQVGVTGELFF
-,TRBJ1-1,-,TRBV28,TGTGCCAGCAGTTTAAAGGGGGTCGGGGCTTTCTTT,CASSLKGVGAFF
TRBD1,TRBJ2-7,-,TRBV28,TGTGCCAGCAGAGGCCGGGACAGCTACGAGCAGTACTTC,CASRGRDSYEQYF
-,TRBJ2-7,-,TRBV11-2,TGTGCCAGCAGCTTAGAACTAGCCTACGAGCAGTACTTC,CASSLELAYEQYF
-,TRBJ1-4,-,TRBV10-3,TGTGCCATCAGTGCGGTTAGGGGTGAAAAACTGTTTTTT,CAISAVRGEKLFF
TRBD2,TRBJ2-2,-,TRBV10-2,TGCGCCAGCGAGTCCCAGCGGGGGAGCGGGAACACCGGGGAGCTGTTTTTT,CASESQRGSGNTGELFF
TRBD1,TRBJ2-3,-,TRBV4-1,TGCGCCAGCCTCGAAGGGACAGGGGCAGATACGCAGTATTTT,CASLEGTGADTQYF
TRBD1,TRBJ2-5,-,TRBV28,TGTGCCAGCCGCCCGTGGGACAGGGAAGAGACCCAGTACTTC,CASRPWDREETQYF
-,TRBJ1-2,-,TRBV7-9,TGTGCCAGCAGCTTGGGGCAAACTGGCTATGGCTACACCTTC,CASSLGQTGYGYTF
TRBD2,TRBJ2-3,many,TRBV7-9,TGTGCCAGCAGCTCGCGGGAGGCCAACACAGATACGCAGTATTTT,CASSSREANTDTQYF
TRBD2,TRBJ2-7,-,TRBV10-2,TGCGCCAGCTCACCCCGACTAGCGGGCCATACAGAGGAGCAGTACTTC,CASSPRLAGHTEEQYF
-,TRBJ2-4,-,TRBV11-2,TGTGCCAGCAGCCGTCCCACGCGGGCCAAAAACATTCAGTACTTC,CASSRPTRAKNIQYF
-,TRBJ2-5,-,TRBV25-1,TGTGCCAGCAGTGAATGGGTCGGGAACCAAGAGACCCAGTACTTC,CASSEWVGNQETQYF
-,TRBJ2-7,-,TRBV6-1,TGTGCCAGCAGTGAAAGGAGGGGTGGGCCGTACGAGCAGTACTTC,CASSERRGGPYEQYF
-,TRBJ2-7,-,TRBV19,TGTGCCAGTAGTATGGGGCCTTACGAGCAGTACTTC,CASSMGPYEQYF
TRBD1,TRBJ1-2,once,TRBV5-1,TGCGCCAGCAGCTTCGGGCAGGGGGCGGTGAGCTACACCTTC,CASSFGQGAVSYTF
-,TRBJ1-2,-,TRBV4-1,TGCGCCAGCAGCCAAAGGAGTTACTATGGCTACACCTTC,CASSQRSYYGYTF
TRBD1,TRBJ1-5,-,TRBV6-6,TGTGCCAGCAGTACGGGACAGGGGGCTCAGCCCCAGCATTTT,CASSTGQGAQPQHF
-,TRBJ1-2,-,TRBV7-2,TGTGCCAGCAGGTTAAGGGAGGTGGGAGAACATGGCTACACCTTC,CASRLREVGEHGYTF
TRBD1,TRBJ2-5,-,TRBV5-1,TGCGCCAGCAGAACCGTATGGGACAGAGGTCAAGAGACCCAGTACTTC,CASRTVWDRGQETQYF
TRBD2,TRBJ2-5,-,TRBV9,TGTGCCAGCAGCCCGACTAGCGGGCAAGAGACCCAGTACTTC,CASSPTSGQETQYF
-,TRBJ2-3,few,TRBV6-5,TGTGCCAGCAGTTACTCCGGGGGGCGTGAAGATACGCAGTATTTT,CASSYSGGREDTQYF
-,TRBJ2-5,-,TRBV28,TGTGCCAGCAGTTTAGGACCAGACAGTTTTCGGACCCAGTACTTC,CASSLGPDSFRTQYF
TRBD1,TRBJ1-5,-,TRBV7-9,TGTGCCAGCAGCACGGGACAGGGGGGGCCCCAGCATTTT,CASSTGQGGPQHF
TRBD1,TRBJ2-5,-,TRBV5-1,TGCGCCAGCAGACGGACAGGGGGTGAAGAGACCCAGTACTTC,CASRRTGGEETQYF
-,TRBJ2-3,-,TRBV6-1,TGTGCCAGCACTAGCAGAATGGGGGATACGCAGTATTTT,CASTSRMGDTQYF
-,TRBJ1-5,-,TRBV4-1,TGCGCCAGCAGCCAAGTACACAGGGATGGTCAGCCCCAGCATTTT,CASSQVHRDGQPQHF
-,TRBJ2-4,-,TRBV6-5,TGTGCCAGCGGTGAGCTAGCCAAAAACATTCAGTACTTC,CASGELAKNIQYF
-,TRBJ2-7,few,TRBV29-1,TGCAGCGTTTCGCAGGGGTACGAGCAGTACTTC,CSVSQGYEQYF
TRBD2,TRBJ2-1,-,TRBV6-6,TGTGCCAGCAGCCTCGGGGGGGTAGGTCACAATGAGCAGTTCTTC,CASSLGGVGHNEQFF
TRBD1,TRBJ2-2,few,TRBV29-1,TGCAGCGTCGACCGGGACAGGGTCGTCGGGGAGCTGTTTTTT,CSVDRDRVVGELFF
TRBD2,TRBJ2-3,-,TRBV5-4,TGTGCCAGCAGCTTAGTGGGAGCGGGAGTTAAAGATACGCAGTATTTT,CASSLVGAGVKDTQYF
-,TRBJ1-5,-,TRBV6-5,TGTGCCAGCAGCCTTGGTCTCGGAGCGCTGCCCCAGCATTTT,CASSLGLGALPQHF
TRBD1,TRBJ2-3,-,TRBV15,TGTGCCACTCAAAGGGGGCAACAAGATACGCAGTATTTT,CATQRGQQDTQYF
-,TRBJ1-2,-,TRBV5-1,TGCGCCAGCAGCTTGCGTAACACCTTTAACTATGGCTACACCTTC,CASSLRNTFNYGYTF
-,TRBJ2-7,many,TRBV6-1,TGTGCCAGCTCCCGAGGGGGGGGTTACGACGAGCAGTACTTC,CASSRGGGYDEQYF
-,TRBJ1-1,-,TRBV7-9,TGTGCCAGCAGCCCCTCGACACCGAACACTGAAGCTTTCTTT,CASSPSTPNTEAFF
-,TRBJ2-7,-,TRBV28,TGTGCCAGCCAGGAATGGGACGAGCAGTACTTC,CASQEWDEQYF
TRBD2,TRBJ2-7,once,TRBV6-5,TGTGCCAGCAGTTACACGGGACTAGGCTACGAGCAGTACTTC,CASSYTGLGYEQYF
TRBD2,TRBJ2-3,-,TRBV10-3,TGTGCCATCAGGGGGACTAGAGTCACAGATACGCAGTATTTT,CAIRGTRVTDTQYF